These 22 T cell receptor beta chains originate from one sample sequenced in a study of T cell responses to AZD1222 COVID-19 vaccine. The protocol was immunoSEQ multiplex PCR, while the TCRdb copy is restricted to in-frame clones and leaves out a portion. The data show under 200,000 clones, around 92% seen once. Sequences were derived from peripheral blood, sampled 28 days after the second AZD1222 dose. Receptors originate from an adult who received the AZD1222 COVID-19 vaccine.

This sequence joins TRBV28 and TRBJ2-7; no clear D gene. With 3 bases removed from V and 0 bases from J, the gap between germline ends came to 15 bases. Per the germline V gene, CDR1 is MDHEN and CDR2 is SYDVKM. The CDR3 consists of 16 residues. CDR3 region: CASSFPRGPSSYEQYF. CDR3 nucleotide sequence: TGTGCCAGCAGTTTTCCCCGAGGTCCGAGCTCCTACGAGCAGTACTTC.

This clone appeared a single time. This rearrangement joins TRBV10-3 to TRBJ1-2; D possibly corresponds to TRBD1 (6 bases). V was trimmed by 4 bases and J by 4 bases, leaving 16 bases between them. The germline V gene encodes CDR1 ENHRY and CDR2 SYGVKD. CDR3 length: 15 residues. The CDR3 here is CAISAGQITFYGYTF. The CDR3 DNA follows: TGTGCCATCAGTGCCGGACAGATAACTTTCTATGGCTACACCTTC.

The chain uses TRBV27 and TRBJ1-2, with D perhaps matching TRBD1 (6 bases). Trimming took off 0 bases at V and 5 bases at J, with 7 bases between the two ends. Germline V gene sequence: CDR1 MNHEY, CDR2 SMNVEV (reference sequence). This CDR3 has 13 residues. The CDR3 bases are TGTGCCAGCAGTTTATCAGGGGGATATGGCTACACCTTC. Its translation: CASSLSGGYGYTF.

V usage is TRBV7-2 and J usage is TRBJ2-3; D is perhaps TRBD2 (6 bases). The CDR3 length is 16 residues. Per the germline V gene, CDR1 is SGHTA and CDR2 is FQGNSA. V dropped 5 bases and J dropped 3 bases, with 18 bases sitting between them. The DNA for the CDR3 is TGTGCCAGCAGCCCCTTGGGGGGAGGTCTAACAGATACGCAGTATTTT. It codes for CASSPLGGGLTDTQYF.

V gene TRBV27 combines with J gene TRBJ1-1; possible D gene TRBD1, 6 bases. The CDR3 consists of 16 residues. Deletions cut 5 bases from V and 1 base from J, with 17 bases between. Per germline, CDR1 MNHEY and CDR2 SMNVEV (reference sequence). CDR3 region: CASSTGMGAPNTEAFF. The CDR3 DNA sequence: TGTGCCAGCAGTACCGGCATGGGGGCCCCGAACACTGAAGCTTTCTTT.

The chain is built from TRBV7-8 and TRBJ2-3; D gene uncertain. The ends were cut back, 2 bases at V and 4 bases at J, with 13 bases in the middle. This CDR3 spans 15 amino acids. The germline gives CDR1 SGHVS, CDR2 FQNEAQ. The CDR3 bases are TGTGCCAGCAGCTTAAGTTTCTCCACGTCAGATACGCAGTATTTT. Translated: CASSLSFSTSDTQYF. The variable domain in full, completed from reference TRBV7-8 and TRBJ2-3, reads GAGVSQSPRYKVAKRGQDVALRCDPISGHVSLFWYQQALGQGPEFLTYFQNEAQLDKSGLPSDRFFAERPEGSVSTLKIQRTQQEDSAVYLCASSLSFSTSDTQYFGPGTRLTVL.

V and J are TRBV7-2 and TRBJ1-1; possible D gene TRBD1, 6 bases. This CDR3 comprises 15 residues. Germline V lookup: CDR1 SGHTA, CDR2 FQGNSA. V was cut by 2 bases and J by 1 base, with 11 bases left in between. The CDR3 nucleotides read TGTGCCAGCAGCTTACCCGGGACACGGAACACTGAAGCTTTCTTT. Translation gives CASSLPGTRNTEAFF.

The rearrangement links TRBV4-3 to TRBJ1-2; 10 nucleotides align to TRBD1. The CDR3 is 14 residues long. Germline V lookup: CDR1 LGHNA, CDR2 YSLEER. V shed 3 bases, J shed 7 bases, and the junction held 5 bases outside the gene matches. The CDR3 coding sequence is TGCGCCAGCAGCCAGGGACAGGGGTTATCTGGCTACACCTTC. It specifies CASSQGQGLSGYTF.

The genes are TRBV28 and TRBJ2-3; D gene uncertain. The germline V and J ends were trimmed by 6 bases and 6 bases, with 10 bases remaining between them. Per germline, CDR1 MDHEN and CDR2 SYDVKM. The length of the CDR3 is 12 residues. The CDR3 nucleotides read TGTGCCAGCAGGACCCCTGGGGATACGCAGTATTTT. Translating gives CASRTPGDTQYF.

The rearrangement joins TRBV5-1 to TRBJ1-3; no clear D gene. The ends were cut back, 7 bases at V and 4 bases at J, with 15 bases in the middle. Germline-derived CDR1 and CDR2 are SGHRS and YFSETQ. The CDR3 length is 14 residues. In nucleotides, the CDR3 is TGCGCCAGCCGACGATCACGAAGAGGAAACACCATATATTTT. Protein: CASRRSRRGNTIYF.

In the case of this clone: Distinct nucleotide sequences in the sample also encode this CDR3. The chain employs TRBV5-1 and TRBJ2-1; D is perhaps TRBD1 or TRBD2 (5 bases each). CDR1 is SGHRS and CDR2 is YFSETQ in the germline V gene. CDR3 size: 16 residues. Trimming stripped 0 bases from V and 0 bases from J, with 10 bases between. This CDR3 is CASSLAGTGSYNEQFF. CDR3 in DNA: TGCGCCAGCAGCTTGGCGGGGACGGGCTCCTACAATGAGCAGTTCTTC.

The gene calls are TRBV10-3 and TRBJ1-1; 7 bases match TRBD1. This CDR3 spans 12 amino acids. With V trimmed by 11 bases and J by 5 bases, 8 bases remained unmatched. CDR1 is ENHRY, CDR2 SYGVKD, per germline. The CDR3 region is CASRDRETEAFF. The CDR3 coding sequence is TGTGCCTCCCGGGACAGAGAAACTGAAGCTTTCTTT.

The rearrangement uses TRBV5-8 and TRBJ1-5; 9 nucleotides match TRBD1. CDR3 length equals 17 residues. The J segment lost 3 bases and the V segment lost 0 bases, leaving 7 bases of the junction unmatched. Germline V gives CDR1 SGHTS, CDR2 YDEGEE. The CDR3: CASSLVNRDRDNQPQHF. CDR3 coding DNA: TGTGCCAGCAGCTTGGTTAACCGGGACAGGGACAATCAGCCCCAGCATTTT.

The genes are TRBV7-9 and TRBJ2-5; possible D gene TRBD2, 6 bases. Germline V CDR1 and CDR2: SEHNR, FQNEAQ (reference sequence). The V end lost 3 bases, the J end lost 2 bases, and 13 bases lay between the germline ends. This CDR3 has 15 residues. The CDR3 region is CASSLGTGDQETQYF. The CDR3 nucleotides read TGTGCCAGCAGCTTGGGAACGGGGGATCAAGAGACCCAGTACTTC.

The rearrangement joins TRBV28 to TRBJ2-6, with D possibly matching TRBD1 (5 bases). The V end lost 3 bases, the J end lost 0 bases, and 9 bases lay between the germline ends. The CDR3 is 16 residues long. Looked up from germline, CDR1 is MDHEN and CDR2 is SYDVKM. CDR3 in DNA: TGTGCCAGCAGTTTGTCAGGGCACTCTGGGGCCAACGTCCTGACTTTC. As protein: CASSLSGHSGANVLTF. Filled out from reference TRBV28 and TRBJ2-6, the complete variable domain reads DVKVTQSSRYLVKRTGEKVFLECVQDMDHENMFWYRQDPGLGLRLIYFSYDVKMKEKGDIPEGYSVSREKKERFSLILESASTNQTSMYLCASSLSGHSGANVLTFGAGSRLTVL.

The V gene is TRBV15, the J gene TRBJ2-3, with 7 bases that match TRBD2. CDR1 and CDR2 from the germline V gene are LNHNV and YYDKDF (reference sequence). This CDR3 region has 14 residues. The V segment lost 11 bases and the J segment 2 bases; nucleotides outside the gene matches: 10. The CDR3 nucleotides are TGTGCCCTGAAGCGGGATAGCACCACAGATACGCAGTATTTT. Protein sequence: CALKRDSTTDTQYF.

The chain recombines TRBV11-2 with TRBJ2-3; D gene uncertain. Germline assignment: CDR1 SGHAT and CDR2 FQNNGV. The CDR3 extends over 15 amino acids. Between the trimmed V and J ends, which lost 0 bases and 4 bases, there was a span of 11 bases. The CDR3 reads CASSLDPRSADTQYF. The CDR3, as DNA: TGTGCCAGCAGCTTAGATCCTAGATCAGCAGATACGCAGTATTTT.

The chain couples TRBV7-9 to TRBJ1-3; D might be TRBD1 (5 bases). The CDR3 sequence is 16 residues long. V gave up 2 bases and J gave up 0 bases, with 11 bases separating them. Germline CDR1 is SEHNR and CDR2 is FQNEAQ (reference sequence). The CDR3 region is CASSLLGAPSGNTIYF. DNA for the CDR3: TGTGCCAGCAGCTTATTAGGGGCCCCCTCTGGAAACACCATATATTTT.

This clone was seen only a few times. The rearrangement uses TRBV2 and TRBJ1-1; D unclear. Between the trimmed V and J ends, which lost 7 bases and 0 bases, there was a span of 9 bases. Germline values: CDR1 SNHLY, CDR2 FYNNEI. The length of the CDR3 is 13 residues. The CDR3 DNA is TGTGCCAGCACGGGTCGGATGAACACTGAAGCTTTCTTT. Translation gives CASTGRMNTEAFF.

The genes are TRBV6-5 and TRBJ1-5; D call uncertain. Per the germline V gene, CDR1 is MNHEY and CDR2 is SVGAGI. This CDR3 comprises 12 residues. V was shortened by 6 bases and J by 7 bases, with 10 bases between the two germline ends. DNA of the CDR3: TGTGCCAGCAGCTTCGAGAGGCAGCCCCAGCATTTT. Its translation: CASSFERQPQHF.

The V gene is TRBV11-2, the J gene TRBJ2-3; D is undetermined. Germline V lookup: CDR1 SGHAT, CDR2 FQNNGV. V was clipped by 0 bases and J by 6 bases, with 13 bases between them. The CDR3 is made up of 15 amino acids. For the CDR3, the DNA is TGTGCCAGCAGCTTAGACTGGGGTTTGGTGGATACGCAGTATTTT. It specifies CASSLDWGLVDTQYF.

The chain has TRBV6-4 and TRBJ1-6; tentative D call: TRBD1 (5 bases). CDR1 is MRHNA, CDR2 SNTAGT, per germline. The CDR3 contains 16 residues. Trimming removed 4 bases from V and 1 base from J, with 11 bases in between. CDR3 DNA: TGTGCCAGCAGTGCCTTGGGGGGATCCTATAATTCACCCCTCCACTTT. It encodes CASSALGGSYNSPLHF.